Listed below are T cell receptor beta chains from one sample, sequenced in a study of CD8 T cells in Susac syndrome. Using its own MiXCR run on the immunoSEQ multiplex PCR reads, TCRdb lists one record per CDR3 protein. The table shows about 100,000 distinct CDR3 sequences, with roughly 96% occurring only once. Sample: CD8+ T cells from PBMCs. The receptors stem from a human donor with Susac syndrome. CDR3s include the opening cysteine and the closing phenylalanine or tryptophan. Each record gives: D gene, J gene, clone size, V gene, CDR3 protein, CDR3 DNA. D genes are given only for firm matches. Only some rows state a clone size, as once, few, many or a class for expanded clones.

>-|TRBJ2-7|once|TRBV7-9
CASSGPGEKAYEQYF
TGTGCCAGCAGTGGCCCAGGGGAGAAGGCCTACGAGCAGTACTTC
>-|TRBJ2-1|-|TRBV20-1
CSAPRGRGTGGEQFF
TGCAGTGCCCCTAGAGGTAGGGGGACCGGGGGTGAGCAGTTCTTC
>-|TRBJ2-7|few|TRBV5-6
CASSLGAEQYF
TGTGCCAGCAGCTTAGGTGCCGAGCAGTACTTC
>-|TRBJ2-7|-|TRBV27
CASTPGSYEQYF
TGTGCCAGCACCCCCGGCAGCTACGAGCAGTACTTC
>TRBD1|TRBJ2-5|-|TRBV15
CATSREDREETQYF
TGTGCCACCAGCAGAGAGGACAGGGAAGAGACCCAGTACTTC
>-|TRBJ1-4|-|TRBV15
CATSRADNEKLFF
TGTGCCACCAGCAGAGCGGATAATGAAAAACTGTTTTTT
>-|TRBJ1-2|-|TRBV24-1
CATSASSYGYTF
TGTGCCACCAGTGCTTCTTCCTATGGCTACACCTTC
>-|TRBJ1-1|-|TRBV7-9
CASSLATGGEAFF
TGTGCCAGCAGCTTAGCCACAGGTGGTGAAGCTTTCTTT
>TRBD2|TRBJ2-3|-|TRBV29-1
CSVAGTRGTDTQYF
TGCAGCGTTGCCGGGACTAGGGGCACAGATACGCAGTATTTT
>-|TRBJ2-5|-|TRBV28
CASSRPPAGSQETQYF
TGTGCCAGCAGTAGGCCTCCGGCGGGGTCGCAAGAGACCCAGTACTTC
>-|TRBJ2-2|-|TRBV5-1
CASSLPGDTGELFF
TGCGCCAGCAGCTTACCAGGGGACACCGGGGAGCTGTTTTTT
>TRBD2|TRBJ2-1|-|TRBV7-8
CASSYLAGVYNEQFF
TGTGCCAGCAGCTACCTAGCGGGGGTGTACAATGAGCAGTTCTTC
>TRBD1|TRBJ2-5|-|TRBV12-3/TRBV12-4
CASSSSTDRGWETQYF
TGTGCCAGCAGTTCCTCGACGGACAGGGGTTGGGAGACCCAGTACTTC
>-|TRBJ2-2|-|TRBV24-1
CATPGGRRSTGELFF
TGTGCCACCCCCGGGGGGCGTAGAAGCACCGGGGAGCTGTTTTTT
>-|TRBJ2-3|-|TRBV29-1
CSVEASGWADTQYF
TGCAGCGTTGAAGCGTCCGGTTGGGCAGATACGCAGTATTTT
>-|TRBJ1-2|-|TRBV13
CASSLTAYQGYTF
TGTGCCAGCAGCTTGACAGCTTATCAGGGCTACACCTTC
>-|TRBJ2-3|-|TRBV20-1
CSARGLAGSTDTQYF
TGCAGTGCCAGGGGCCTGGCGGGGAGCACAGATACGCAGTATTTT
>-|TRBJ1-4|-|TRBV18
CASSPDRVNEKLFF
TGTGCCAGCTCACCGGACAGAGTTAATGAAAAACTGTTTTTT
>-|TRBJ2-1|-|TRBV6-5
CASSTGLGSYNEQFF
TGTGCCAGCAGTACAGGACTGGGCTCCTACAATGAGCAGTTCTTC
>-|TRBJ2-1|-|TRBV13
CASSTALYNEQFF
TGTGCCAGCAGCACGGCCCTCTACAATGAGCAGTTCTTC
>-|TRBJ2-1|-|TRBV29-1
CSVRAGNRDEQFF
TGCAGCGTTCGAGCGGGAAACAGGGATGAGCAGTTCTTC
>TRBD2|TRBJ2-3|-|TRBV5-6
CASSRASGADTQYF
TGTGCCAGCAGTAGGGCTAGCGGGGCAGATACGCAGTATTTT
>TRBD1|TRBJ1-1|-|TRBV14
CASNRGQGAEAFF
TGTGCCAGCAACCGCGGACAGGGGGCTGAAGCTTTCTTT